Presented here are 20 T cell receptor beta chains from one specimen sequenced in a study of Graves' ophthalmopathy and Graves' hyperthyroidism. TCR beta CDR3 regions were amplified from RNA transcripts. Following a first-round RT-PCR that used HTBI primers, a second-round multiplex PCR was carried out. TCRdb used MiXCR to reprocess the multiplex PCR reads, holding one entry per CDR3 protein. Altogether about 640,000 distinct CDR3 sequences are present, approximately 39% being singletons, with the ten largest covering around 3%. Sequences were obtained from peripheral blood. The receptor set was obtained from an adult man with Graves' ophthalmopathy.

This clonotype was detected many times. The chain uses TRBV10-3 and TRBJ1-1; no definite D call. Germline V CDR1 and CDR2: ENHRY, SYGVKD. V lost 2 bases and J lost 0, with 7 bases in between. CDR3 length: 14 amino acids. CDR3 in amino acids: CAISEGVLNTEAFF. In DNA, the CDR3 is TGTGCCATCAGTGAGGGGGTGTTGAACACTGAAGCTTTCTTT.

Comment on this clonotype: This may stem from a read error, because a much larger clone lies one nucleotide away. The chain links TRBV6-6 to TRBJ1-5; D remains ambiguous. The CDR3 consists of 16 residues. Germline V gives CDR1 MNHNY, CDR2 SVGAGI (reference sequence). Here the CDR3 reads CAGRSRPSVPYQPQHF. The CDR3 DNA reads TGTGCCGGCAGATCGAGACCCTCGGTCCCGTACCAGCCCCAGCATTTT.

The chain couples TRBV10-3 to TRBJ1-3, with 7 bases identical to TRBD1. Germline CDR1 reads ENHRY; CDR2 reads SYGVKD. Unmatched junction bases numbered 11, after V lost 6 bases and J lost 0 bases. The CDR3 length is 17 residues. The CDR3 DNA sequence: TGTGCCATCAGCCGGAGGACAGGCGACTTCTCTGGAAACACCATATATTTT. Amino acid sequence: CAISRRTGDFSGNTIYF.

This clonotype showed up many times. V and J are TRBV14 and TRBJ1-5, with D perhaps TRBD1 (6 bases). V was cut by 4 bases and J by 1 base, with 14 bases left in between. Germline V lookup: CDR1 SGHDN, CDR2 FVKESK. This CDR3 has 16 residues. This CDR3 is CASSLKQGGSNQPQHF. The CDR3 nucleotides read TGTGCCAGCAGCCTGAAACAGGGTGGGAGCAATCAGCCCCAGCATTTT.

This clonotype was recorded a few times. CDR3 nucleotides: TGCAGTGCCTTAGACAGGATAATCAATGGCTACACCTTC. Protein: CSALDRIINGYTF. The chain is built from TRBV20-1 and TRBJ1-2; D possibly corresponds to TRBD1 (6 bases). V lost 6 bases and J lost 6, with 17 bases in between. The CDR3 sequence is 13 residues long. Looked up from germline, CDR1 is DFQATT and CDR2 is SNEGSKA (reference sequence).

This chain uses TRBV25-1 with TRBJ2-5; 10 nucleotides agree with TRBD2. The CDR3 has 17 amino acids. Germline V gene lookup returns CDR1 MGHDK and CDR2 SYGVNS. V was pared by 4 bases and J by 5 bases, with 13 bases of the junction left unmatched. CDR3 amino acids: CASSASGLAGELETQYF. DNA of the CDR3: TGTGCCAGCAGTGCTAGTGGCCTAGCGGGAGAATTGGAGACCCAGTACTTC.

This clonotype was seen repeatedly, ten times or more. The chain recombines TRBV5-6 with TRBJ2-7; TRBD2 agrees at 7 bases. J lost 2 bases, V lost 2 bases, and 7 bases had no gene match. The V gene's germline CDR1 is SGHDT and CDR2 YYEEEE. The CDR3 consists of 15 residues. The CDR3 nucleotides read TGTGCCAGCAGCTTTTCGAGCGGGGCCACCTACGAGCAGTACTTC. This encodes CASSFSSGATYEQYF.

This chain links TRBV6-1 with TRBJ1-2, with 9 positions matching TRBD1. Germline V CDR1 and CDR2: MNHNS, SASEGT. CDR3 length equals 15 residues. Unmatched junction bases numbered 8, after V lost 5 bases and J lost 4 bases. The CDR3 DNA follows: TGTGCCAGCAGTTTCACAGGGGGCGCCGGCTATGGCTACACCTTC. Protein: CASSFTGGAGYGYTF.

This sequence joins TRBV2 and TRBJ2-5, with 9 positions matching TRBD1. Germline values: CDR1 SNHLY, CDR2 FYNNEI. CDR3 size: 14 residues. J gave up 3 bases and V 8 bases, and 7 bases lay outside the gene matches. The CDR3 reads CASVVTGGEETQYF. The CDR3 DNA reads as TGTGCCAGCGTTGTTACAGGGGGCGAAGAGACCCAGTACTTC.

Of note for this clonotype: The missing conserved phenylalanine or tryptophan at the end of this CDR3 makes a read error likely. V usage is TRBV5-1 and J usage is TRBJ1-2, with 9 bases fitting TRBD1. Looked up from germline, CDR1 is SGHRS and CDR2 is YFSETQ. There are 14 residues in the CDR3. The CDR3: CASSLGQGHYGYTS. DNA of the CDR3: TGTGCCAGCAGCTTGGGACAGGGACATTATGGCTACACCTCC.

The chain joins TRBV4-3 to TRBJ2-7; 10 bases agree with TRBD1. This CDR3 contains 15 residues. Trimming took 4 bases from V and 7 from J; bases not matched to a gene: 10. Germline values: CDR1 LGHNA, CDR2 YSLEER. The DNA for the CDR3 is TGCGCCAGCAGCCGACCGGGACAGGGGAGGAATGAGCAGTACTTC. Amino acid sequence: CASSRPGQGRNEQYF.

This clonotype was counted many times. The rearrangement joins TRBV7-2 to TRBJ2-7; D assignment may be TRBD1 or TRBD2 (5 bases each). This CDR3 has 15 amino acids. Trimming pared 5 bases from V and 0 bases from J, leaving 14 bases between. From germline, CDR1 is SGHTA and CDR2 FQGNSA. In nucleotides, the CDR3 is TGTGCCAGCAGCCGCCCGGGTGGGGGCTCCTACGAGCAGTACTTC. This sequence encodes CASSRPGGGSYEQYF.

The sample holds a few counts of this clonotype. The J gene is TRBJ2-6, the V gene TRBV6-5; 7 bases line up with TRBD2. Germline V gene lookup returns CDR1 MNHEY and CDR2 SVGAGI. The CDR3 length is 15 residues. V trimming: 6 bases; J trimming: 4 bases; junction bases outside the gene matches: 6. The CDR3 region is CASRPRERGANVLTF. Written as DNA, the CDR3 is TGTGCCAGCAGACCGCGGGAGAGAGGGGCCAACGTCCTGACTTTC.

The J gene is TRBJ1-3, the V gene TRBV25-1; D not resolved. Per germline, CDR1 MGHDK and CDR2 SYGVNS. Trimming took off 8 bases at V and 0 bases at J, with 14 bases between the two ends. There are 15 residues in the CDR3. The CDR3 region has the DNA TGTGCCAGCTCACCAGTAGCCAGCTCTGGAAACACCATATATTTT. Protein product: CASSPVASSGNTIYF.

This sequence joins TRBV12-3 or TRBV12-4 and TRBJ1-5, with 7 bases matching TRBD1. The CDR3 is made up of 17 amino acids. V trimming: 1 base; J trimming: 1 base; junction bases outside the gene matches: 7. This CDR3 reads CASSLGDSFLSNQPQHF. For the CDR3, the DNA is TGTGCCAGCAGTTTAGGGGACAGCTTCCTCAGCAATCAGCCCCAGCATTTT.

This clonotype was found many times. The gene calls are TRBV11-1 and TRBJ2-5, with D possibly TRBD1 on 6 matching bases. The CDR3 runs to 15 residues. Germline V lookup: CDR1 SGHAT, CDR2 FQDESV (reference sequence). The V gene lost 5 bases and the J gene lost 0 bases, with 13 bases spanning the gap. The CDR3 loop is CASSPDSYNQETQYF. The CDR3 region has the DNA TGTGCCAGCAGCCCGGACAGCTATAACCAAGAGACCCAGTACTTC.

This clonotype occurred many times. The V and J genes are TRBV10-3 and TRBJ2-7; 7 bases line up with TRBD1. Germline trimming cut 4 bases from V and 0 bases from J; bases unmatched to any gene: 6. The germline gives CDR1 ENHRY, CDR2 SYGVKD. The CDR3 extends over 15 amino acids. DNA of the CDR3: TGTGCCATCAGTGCGCTACCAGGGGGCTCCTACGAGCAGTACTTC. It is translated as CAISALPGGSYEQYF.

A few counts support this clonotype. V and J are TRBV27 and TRBJ1-6; D possibly corresponds to TRBD1 (5 bases). The CDR3 has 15 amino acids. CDR1 is MNHEY, CDR2 SMNVEV, per germline (reference sequence). Trimming pared 3 bases from V and 6 bases from J, leaving 12 bases between. CDR3 DNA: TGTGCCAGCAGTTTCCAGGGACGGAGTAATTCACCCCTCCACTTT. Encoded protein: CASSFQGRSNSPLHF.

The table lists this clonotype with many counts. Written as DNA, the CDR3 is TGCAGTGCCTTACATTTGGGGGCGCTGAGTGGCTACACCTTC. Protein: CSALHLGALSGYTF. The V gene is TRBV20-1, the J gene TRBJ1-2, with TRBD1 as a possible D gene (6 bases). The ends were cut back, 6 bases at V and 7 bases at J, with 21 bases in the middle. Germline V gives CDR1 DFQATT, CDR2 SNEGSKA (reference sequence). This CDR3 comprises 14 residues.

This clonotype was counted at least ten times. The J gene is TRBJ1-2, the V gene TRBV5-6; TRBD1 aligns across 9 bases. The V and J ends lost 4 bases and 4 bases, in that order; junction bases with no gene match: 11. In germline, CDR1 is SGHDT, CDR2 YYEEEE. The CDR3 has 16 residues. The CDR3 DNA reads as TGTGCCAGCAGCCTCGCGAGACGGGACAGGGCCTATGGCTACACCTTC. As protein: CASSLARRDRAYGYTF.